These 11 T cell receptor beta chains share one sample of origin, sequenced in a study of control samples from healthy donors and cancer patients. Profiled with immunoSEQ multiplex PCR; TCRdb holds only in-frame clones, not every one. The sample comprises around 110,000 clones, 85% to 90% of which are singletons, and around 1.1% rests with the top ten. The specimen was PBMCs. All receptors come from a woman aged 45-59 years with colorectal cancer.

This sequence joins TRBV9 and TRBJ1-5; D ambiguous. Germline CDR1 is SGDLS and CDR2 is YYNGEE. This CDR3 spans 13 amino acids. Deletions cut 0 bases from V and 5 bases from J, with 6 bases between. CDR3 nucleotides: TGTGCCAGCAGCGTAGACACCTATCAGCCCCAGCATTTT. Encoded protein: CASSVDTYQPQHF.

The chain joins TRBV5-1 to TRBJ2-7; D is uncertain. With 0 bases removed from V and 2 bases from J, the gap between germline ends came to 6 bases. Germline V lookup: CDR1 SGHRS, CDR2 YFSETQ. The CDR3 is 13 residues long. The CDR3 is CASSLALPYEQYF. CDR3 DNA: TGCGCCAGCAGCTTGGCACTACCCTACGAGCAGTACTTC. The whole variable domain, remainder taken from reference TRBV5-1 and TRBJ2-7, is KAGVTQTPRYLIKTRGQQVTLSCSPISGHRSVSWYQQTPGQGLQFLFEYFSETQRNKGNFPGRFSGRQFSNSRSEMNVSTLELGDSALYLCASSLALPYEQYFGPGTRLTVT.

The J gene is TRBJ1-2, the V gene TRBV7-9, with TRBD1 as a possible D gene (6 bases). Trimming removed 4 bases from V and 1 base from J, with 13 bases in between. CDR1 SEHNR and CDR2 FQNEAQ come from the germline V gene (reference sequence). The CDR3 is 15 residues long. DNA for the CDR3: TGTGCCAGCAGCTCCCGACAGGAGATTAACTATGGCTACACCTTC. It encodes CASSSRQEINYGYTF.

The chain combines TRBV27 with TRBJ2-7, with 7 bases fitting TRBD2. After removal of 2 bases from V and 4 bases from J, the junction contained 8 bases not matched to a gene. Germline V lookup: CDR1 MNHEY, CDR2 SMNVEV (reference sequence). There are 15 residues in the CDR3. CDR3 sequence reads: CASSLLGTSVYEQYF. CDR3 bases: TGTGCCAGCAGTTTACTCGGCACTAGCGTTTACGAGCAGTACTTC.

CDR3 sequence reads: CARDNRGQAYNEQFF. DNA of the CDR3: TGCGCCAGAGACAACAGGGGGCAGGCCTACAATGAGCAGTTCTTC. The V and J genes are TRBV5-1 and TRBJ2-1; 9 positions agree with TRBD1. Germline loops: CDR1 SGHRS, CDR2 YFSETQ. With 8 bases clipped from V and 2 bases from J, the junction kept 8 bases outside the gene matches. The CDR3 totals 15 residues.

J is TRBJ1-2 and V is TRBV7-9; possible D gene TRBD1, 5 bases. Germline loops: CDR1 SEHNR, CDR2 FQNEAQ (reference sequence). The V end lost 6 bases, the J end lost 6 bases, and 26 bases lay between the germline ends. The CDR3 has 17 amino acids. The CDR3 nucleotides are TGTGCCAGCAGTATAGTGGAGACAGCCAGTCTTTGGAATGGCTACACCTTC. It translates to CASSIVETASLWNGYTF.

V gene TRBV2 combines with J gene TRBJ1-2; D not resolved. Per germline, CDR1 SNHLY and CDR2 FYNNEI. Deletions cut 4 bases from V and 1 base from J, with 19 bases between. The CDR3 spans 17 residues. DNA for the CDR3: TGTGCCAGCAGTGTGGAGGGAACACGGATGTTTAACTATGGCTACACCTTC. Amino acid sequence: CASSVEGTRMFNYGYTF.

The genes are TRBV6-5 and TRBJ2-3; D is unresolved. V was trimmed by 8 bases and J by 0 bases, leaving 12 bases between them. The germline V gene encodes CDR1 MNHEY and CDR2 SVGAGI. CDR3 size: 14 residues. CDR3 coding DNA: TGTGCCAGCGCCTCGGGCGGCAGCACAGATACGCAGTATTTT. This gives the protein CASASGGSTDTQYF.

The CDR3 spells CASSAAGGYTF. CDR3 in DNA: TGTGCCAGCAGTGCTGCAGGTGGCTACACCTTC. The V gene is TRBV2, the J gene TRBJ1-2; no clear D gene. The V and J ends lost 4 bases and 7 bases respectively, with 7 bases between them. The germline V gene has CDR1 SNHLY and CDR2 FYNNEI. The CDR3 is made up of 11 amino acids.

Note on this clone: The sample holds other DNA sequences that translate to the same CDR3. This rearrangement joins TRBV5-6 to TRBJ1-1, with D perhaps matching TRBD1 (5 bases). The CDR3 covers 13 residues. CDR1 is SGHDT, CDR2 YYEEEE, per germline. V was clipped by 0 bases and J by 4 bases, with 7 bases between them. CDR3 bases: TGTGCCAGCAGCTTGGGAGGGGCCACTGAAGCTTTCTTT. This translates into CASSLGGATEAFF. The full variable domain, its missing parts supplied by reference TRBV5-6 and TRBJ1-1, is DAGVTQSPTHLIKTRGQQVTLRCSPKSGHDTVSWYQQALGQGPQFIFQYYEEEERQRGNFPDRFSGHQFPNYSSELNVNALLLGDSALYLCASSLGGATEAFFGQGTRLTVV.

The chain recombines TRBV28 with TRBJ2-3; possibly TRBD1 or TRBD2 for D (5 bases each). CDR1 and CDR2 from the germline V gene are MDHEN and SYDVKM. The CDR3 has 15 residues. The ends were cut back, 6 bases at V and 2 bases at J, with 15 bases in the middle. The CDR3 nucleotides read TGTGCCAGCAGACCTCCGGGACGTTACACAGATACGCAGTATTTT. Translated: CASRPPGRYTDTQYF.